This TCR beta chain was captured by sequencing in a study of cytomegalovirus exposure and HLA in healthy donors. At the level of the study: When 350 to 500 donors were genotyped, just over 80% of them were found to fall in the Caucasian-associated ancestry cluster. Study conclusions and caveats: Among TCR beta chains, those listed as cytomegalovirus-associated numbered roughly 150.

J gave up 6 bases and V 5 bases, and 7 bases lay outside the gene matches. Germline V lookup: CDR1 SGHRS, CDR2 YFSETQ. The CDR3 totals 14 residues. Worth noting for this clone: The target antigen is unknown.

Both 60 Vbeta primers and 13 Jbeta primers went into the PCR. The data were produced by immunoSEQ multiplex PCR, yet TCRdb's version contains in-frame clones alone and is incomplete. The sample holds about 70,000 clones. Sequencing was performed on PBMCs. The V gene is TRBV5-1, the J gene TRBJ2-7; TRBD2 matches at 11 bases. This sequence was found in a female donor in good health and CMV-seropositive. DNA of the CDR3: TGCGCCAGCAGGGGTAGCGGGGGGGCCGTCGAGCAGTACTTC. This encodes CASRGSGGAVEQYF.